Reported below is one T cell receptor beta chain. Its matching antigen is unknown. TCRdb redid the calling of the 5' RACE reads with MiXCR, one entry per CDR3 protein. Among about 81,000 distinct CDR3 sequences, more than 7.5% were seen once, and the ten largest hold 2% to 2.5%. This sample was included in a study of human T cells and chemical hapten exposure. For the study at large: Per-sample TCR yields varied mainly from small pooled library volume differences. Study-wide results and caveats: TCRs above 1 in 1000 frequency did not change with DPC sensitization.

The germline gives CDR1 MNHEY, CDR2 SVGEGT. V dropped 2 bases and J dropped 2 bases, with 9 bases sitting between them. The CDR3 has 15 amino acids. Researchers extracted total RNA from unfractionated whole blood. The chain is built from TRBV6-2 or TRBV6-3 and TRBJ2-2; D possibly corresponds to TRBD2 (6 bases). This clonotype was obtained from a male donor in good health. CDR3 in amino acids: CASSYRDSNTGELFF. CDR3 DNA sequence: TGTGCCAGCAGTTACAGGGACTCTAACACCGGGGAGCTGTTTTTT.